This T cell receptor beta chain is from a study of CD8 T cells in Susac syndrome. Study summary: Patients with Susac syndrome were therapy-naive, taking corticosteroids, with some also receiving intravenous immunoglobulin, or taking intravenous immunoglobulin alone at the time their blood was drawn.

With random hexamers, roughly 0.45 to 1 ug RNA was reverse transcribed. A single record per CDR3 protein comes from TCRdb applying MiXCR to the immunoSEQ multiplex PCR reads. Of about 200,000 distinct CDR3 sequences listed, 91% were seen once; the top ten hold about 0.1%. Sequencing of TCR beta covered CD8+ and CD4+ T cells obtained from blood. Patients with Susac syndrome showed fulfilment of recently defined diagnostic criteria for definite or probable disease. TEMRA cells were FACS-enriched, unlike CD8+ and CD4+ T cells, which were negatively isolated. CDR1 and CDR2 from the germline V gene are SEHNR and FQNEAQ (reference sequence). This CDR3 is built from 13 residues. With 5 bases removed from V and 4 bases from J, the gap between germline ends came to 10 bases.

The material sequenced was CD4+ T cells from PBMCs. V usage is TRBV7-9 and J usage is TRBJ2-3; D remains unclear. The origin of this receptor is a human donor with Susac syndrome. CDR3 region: CASSLIGSDTQYF. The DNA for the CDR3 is TGTGCCAGCAGCCTCATCGGGTCAGATACGCAGTATTTT.